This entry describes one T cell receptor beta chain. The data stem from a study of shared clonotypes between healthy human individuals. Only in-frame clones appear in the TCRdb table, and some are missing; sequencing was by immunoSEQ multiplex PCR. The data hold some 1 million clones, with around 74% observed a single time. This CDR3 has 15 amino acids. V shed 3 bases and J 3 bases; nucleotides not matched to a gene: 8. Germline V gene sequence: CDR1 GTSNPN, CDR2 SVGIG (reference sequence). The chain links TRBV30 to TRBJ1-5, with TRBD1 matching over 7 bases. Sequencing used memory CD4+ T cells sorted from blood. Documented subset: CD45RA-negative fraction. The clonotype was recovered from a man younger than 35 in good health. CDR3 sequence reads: CAWRRQGVDNQPQHF. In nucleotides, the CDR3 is TGTGCCTGGAGGAGACAGGGTGTAGACAATCAGCCCCAGCATTTT.